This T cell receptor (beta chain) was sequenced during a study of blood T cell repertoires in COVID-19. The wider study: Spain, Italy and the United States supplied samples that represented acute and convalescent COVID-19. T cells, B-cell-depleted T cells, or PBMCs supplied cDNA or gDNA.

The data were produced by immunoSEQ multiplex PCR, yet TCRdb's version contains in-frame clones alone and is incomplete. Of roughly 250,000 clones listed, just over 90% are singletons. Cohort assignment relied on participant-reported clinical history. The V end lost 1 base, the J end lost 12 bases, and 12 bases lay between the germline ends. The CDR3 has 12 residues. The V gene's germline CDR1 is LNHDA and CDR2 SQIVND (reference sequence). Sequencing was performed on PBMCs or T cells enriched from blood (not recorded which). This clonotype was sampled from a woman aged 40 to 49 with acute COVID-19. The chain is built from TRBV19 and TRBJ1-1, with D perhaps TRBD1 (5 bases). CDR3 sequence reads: CASSIAGRESFF. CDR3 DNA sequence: TGTGCCAGTAGTATAGCAGGGAGGGAATCTTTCTTT.